This TCR beta chain was documented in a study of metastatic and nonmetastatic thyroid tumors. As for the study in general: Peripheral blood and tumor or nodule samples from malignant and benign thyroid patients were compared.

As processed by the authors: In papillary thyroid cancer, a distant-metastasis classifier was built using CDR3 differences across clinicopathological groups. TCRdb called clones again from the PCR reads with MiXCR. It is TCRdb's table, rather than the study itself, that gives the V and J calls and clone size. The repertoire includes approximately 5,200 clones, about 33% of them detected once, and roughly a quarter sits in the top ten. This clone appeared once. Its antigen is still unknown. The germline V gene has CDR1 SQVTM and CDR2 ANQGSEA. V dropped 6 bases and J dropped 1 base, with 9 bases sitting between them. The CDR3 covers 12 residues. General study findings and limits: In both blood and tumor samples, TCR beta diversity was reported significantly higher for malignant than benign nodules.

Thyroid surgery was preceded by no treatment in any patient. This clonotype was obtained from a female donor with papillary thyroid cancer or a benign thyroid nodule (not recorded which). Some clones in this sample may be carry-over from other donors' samples. The V and J genes are TRBV29-1 and TRBJ2-5, with TRBD2 as a possible D gene (6 bases). The sequencing sample was made of adjacent normal tissue. Written as DNA, the CDR3 is TGCAGCGTGCGCGGGGTCCAAGAGACCCAGTACTTC. Translation: CSVRGVQETQYF.